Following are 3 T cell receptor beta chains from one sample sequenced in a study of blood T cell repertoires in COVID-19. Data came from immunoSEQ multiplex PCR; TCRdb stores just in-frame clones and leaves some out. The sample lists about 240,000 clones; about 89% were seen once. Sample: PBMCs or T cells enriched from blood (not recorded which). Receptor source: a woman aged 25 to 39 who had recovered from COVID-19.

The CDR3 loop reads CASSSTGGAYEQYF. DNA of the CDR3: TGTGCCAGCAGTTCGACAGGGGGCGCCTACGAGCAGTACTTC. The J gene is TRBJ2-7, the V gene TRBV6-5; 10 bases are a match to TRBD1. The junction had 2 bases not matched to a gene; V was cut back by 4 bases and J by 2 bases. The CDR3 extends over 14 amino acids. CDR1 MNHEY and CDR2 SVGAGI come from the germline V gene.

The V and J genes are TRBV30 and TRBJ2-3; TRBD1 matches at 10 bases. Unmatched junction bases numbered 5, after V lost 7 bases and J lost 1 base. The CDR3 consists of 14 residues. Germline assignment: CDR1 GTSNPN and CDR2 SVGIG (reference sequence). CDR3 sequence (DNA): TGTGCCTACACGACAGGGGGCGGCACAGATACGCAGTATTTT. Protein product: CAYTTGGGTDTQYF.

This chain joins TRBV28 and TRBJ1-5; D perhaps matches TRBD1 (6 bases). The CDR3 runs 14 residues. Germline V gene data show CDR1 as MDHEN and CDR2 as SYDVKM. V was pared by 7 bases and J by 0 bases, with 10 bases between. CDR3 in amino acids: CASMDSYSNQPQHF. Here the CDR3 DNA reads TGTGCCAGCATGGACAGCTATAGCAATCAGCCCCAGCATTTT.